This T cell receptor (beta chain) derives from a study of T cell responses to AZD1222 COVID-19 vaccine. Whole-study findings and limits: The donor group comprised mostly white British people and more females; the analysis possibly underestimated clonal diversity.

Assay used: immunoSEQ multiplex PCR; TCRdb lists only in-frame clones, some missing. The data contain 120,000 to 150,000 clones, under 95% of them singletons. CDR1 SGHAT and CDR2 FQNNGV come from the germline V gene. V was clipped by 5 bases and J by 6 bases, with 22 bases between them. The CDR3 extends over 16 amino acids. This clone came up once. Antigen unknown. The V call is TRBV11-2, the J call TRBJ2-5, with a possible D match to TRBD2 (6 bases). The sequence was collected from an adult who received the AZD1222 COVID-19 vaccine. Sequences were derived from peripheral blood, sampled 28 days after the second AZD1222 dose. The CDR3: CASSPRVEGRSKTQYF. The CDR3 DNA reads TGTGCCAGCAGCCCGAGGGTGGAGGGGCGAAGCAAGACCCAGTACTTC.